These 27 T cell receptor beta chains were sequenced from one sample in a study of T-cell memory formation after mild COVID-19 (dated by TCRdb to the early 2020s). Library prep was done by 5' RACE. The instrument given in TCRdb is Illumina NovaSeq 6000. In TCRdb, the public reads were trimmed at Q25 with fastp and aligned with MiXCR, with productive beta chains retained. Records with the same CDR3 protein are collapsed into one entry carrying the most frequent genes and DNA. The sample table holds 450,000 or so distinct CDR3 sequences, of which around 20% were seen once. Around 9.2% of the sample rests with the top ten. The sequenced sample was PBMCs or a T cell subset sorted from them (not recorded which). The receptors shown here come from an adult woman who had mild COVID-19 (a few samples of this study predate the infection). The sample titles of this study are shuffled in the database, so cell type and time point are left out; the donor was told from shared clones.

The genes are TRBV7-9 and TRBJ1-4; D is perhaps TRBD1 (6 bases). The germline V and J ends were trimmed by 5 bases and 6 bases, with 10 bases remaining between them. The CDR3 spans 13 residues. Germline lookup yields CDR1 SEHNR and CDR2 FQNEAQ (reference sequence). CDR3 nucleotide sequence: TGTGCCAGCAGCGGGGGGGGCTATGAAAAACTGTTTTTT. It translates to CASSGGGYEKLFF.

This clonotype was seen ten or more times. The chain uses TRBV15 and TRBJ2-1; D gene uncertain. Germline-derived CDR1 and CDR2 are LNHNV and YYDKDF (reference sequence). Trimming took off 2 bases at V and 6 bases at J, with 5 bases between the two ends. The CDR3 has 12 residues. The CDR3 DNA is TGTGCCACCAGCAGATCCGTCAATGAGCAGTTCTTC. Protein product: CATSRSVNEQFF.

This clonotype appeared a few times. The J gene is TRBJ2-3, the V gene TRBV15; D is possibly TRBD2 (5 bases). CDR1 is LNHNV, CDR2 YYDKDF, per germline (reference sequence). The ends were cut back, 2 bases at V and 5 bases at J, with 23 bases in the middle. This CDR3 contains 18 residues. The CDR3 region is CATSRLPGGTTGGDTQYF. CDR3 in DNA: TGTGCCACCAGCAGACTCCCCGGAGGAACTACCGGAGGAGATACGCAGTATTTT.

This clonotype was recorded many times. The CDR3 DNA reads as TGCGCCAGCAGCTTGGACCAAGAGACCCAGTACTTC. It specifies CASSLDQETQYF. The chain employs TRBV5-1 and TRBJ2-5; no clear D gene. V lost 0 bases and J lost 0, with 0 bases in between. Germline CDR1 SGHRS, CDR2 YFSETQ. The CDR3 consists of 12 residues.

The sample holds one count of this clonotype. This chain connects TRBV11-2 to TRBJ2-5; D gene uncertain. The V and J ends lost 2 bases and 2 bases respectively, with 6 bases between them. Per germline, CDR1 SGHAT and CDR2 FQNNGV. CDR3 length: 13 amino acids. The CDR3 region is CASSLWDQETQYF. The DNA for the CDR3 is TGTGCCAGCAGCTTATGGGATCAAGAGACCCAGTACTTC.

The chain joins TRBV14 to TRBJ2-1, with 8 bases identical to TRBD2. V trimming: 1 base; J trimming: 0 bases; junction bases outside the gene matches: 8. Per the germline V gene, CDR1 is SGHDN and CDR2 is FVKESK. CDR3 size: 18 residues. The DNA of the CDR3 is TGTGCCAGCAGCCAAGTCTTGGCGGGGGGAAGCTCCTACAATGAGCAGTTCTTC. This gives the protein CASSQVLAGGSSYNEQFF.

The chain employs TRBV10-3 and TRBJ1-2; D is ambiguous. The CDR3 runs to 16 residues. Germline V gene sequence: CDR1 ENHRY, CDR2 SYGVKD. V was trimmed by 4 bases and J by 0 bases, leaving 15 bases between them. The CDR3 DNA is TGTGCCATCAGTGTACGACCCCTCAACGCTAACTATGGCTACACCTTC. Amino acids: CAISVRPLNANYGYTF.

A remark on this clonotype: A much larger clone lies a single base off, so this may be a read error. CDR3 residues: CASRPGQNYGYTF. The DNA for the CDR3 is TGTGCCAGCAGACCGGGACAGAACTATGGCTACACCTTC. The chain has TRBV2 and TRBJ1-2, with 7 positions matching TRBD1. V dropped 6 bases and J dropped 2; count of bases not matched to a gene: 3. The germline V gene encodes CDR1 SNHLY and CDR2 FYNNEI. The CDR3 sequence is 13 residues long. The full variable domain, its missing parts supplied by reference TRBV2 and TRBJ1-2, is EPEVTQTPSHQVTQMGQEVILRCVPISNHLYFYWYRQILGQKVEFLVSFYNNEISEKSEIFDDQFSVERPDGSNFTLKIRSTKLEDSAMYFCASRPGQNYGYTFGSGTRLTVV.

This clonotype was counted only a few times. The chain uses TRBV7-6 and TRBJ2-3, with 9 bases aligning to TRBD1. The CDR3 has 16 residues. The germline CDR1 and CDR2 sequences are SGHVS and FNYEAQ. V lost 4 bases, J lost 3 bases, and 8 bases stayed unmatched. CDR3 in amino acids: CASSWGQGKGTDTQYF. CDR3 nucleotides: TGTGCCAGCAGCTGGGGACAGGGAAAGGGTACAGATACGCAGTATTTT.

The chain joins TRBV28 to TRBJ1-4; no reliable D call. CDR3 size: 13 residues. The V and J ends lost 4 bases and 0 bases respectively, with 3 bases between them. The germline V gene has CDR1 MDHEN and CDR2 SYDVKM. CDR3 region: CASSYTTNEKLFF. In nucleotides, the CDR3 is TGTGCCAGCAGTTATACAACTAATGAAAAACTGTTTTTT.

The chain employs TRBV30 and TRBJ2-5; D is perhaps TRBD1 (5 bases). Looked up from germline, CDR1 is GTSNPN and CDR2 is SVGIG (reference sequence). This CDR3 is built from 14 residues. Trimming removed 1 base from V and 0 bases from J, with 9 bases in between. The CDR3 spells CAWSAWGYQETQYF. CDR3 sequence (DNA): TGTGCCTGGAGTGCCTGGGGCTACCAAGAGACCCAGTACTTC.

This clonotype was observed a few times. V usage is TRBV7-3 and J usage is TRBJ2-2; D gene ambiguous. V dropped 3 bases and J dropped 0 bases, with 14 bases sitting between them. This CDR3 is 17 amino acids long. CDR1 SGHTA and CDR2 FQGTGA come from the germline V gene. CDR3 DNA sequence: TGTGCCAGCAGCTTGTCACAAACCACTACGAACACCGGGGAGCTGTTTTTT. Protein: CASSLSQTTTNTGELFF.

This clonotype was recorded once. The gene calls are TRBV11-1 and TRBJ2-1; D perhaps matches TRBD1 (6 bases). CDR3 length equals 14 residues. V was trimmed by 6 bases and J by 9 bases, leaving 18 bases between them. CDR1 and CDR2 from the germline V gene are SGHAT and FQDESV (reference sequence). The DNA for the CDR3 is TGTGCCAGCAGAACCGCCAGGGGTCAGGGTGAGCAGTTCTTC. Encoded protein: CASRTARGQGEQFF.

The chain recombines TRBV10-3 with TRBJ1-5; 9 bases match TRBD1. Looked up from germline, CDR1 is ENHRY and CDR2 is SYGVKD. CDR3 length: 14 residues. V shed 4 bases and J 2 bases; nucleotides not matched to a gene: 0. This chain's CDR3 is CAISGTGGNQPQHF. The CDR3 nucleotides read TGTGCCATCAGTGGGACAGGGGGCAATCAGCCCCAGCATTTT.

This clonotype has only a few counts. The chain couples TRBV20-1 to TRBJ1-1, with D possibly matching TRBD1 (5 bases). Looked up from germline, CDR1 is DFQATT and CDR2 is SNEGSKA (reference sequence). The CDR3 spans 12 residues. V was shortened by 2 bases and J by 3 bases, with 7 bases between the two germline ends. CDR3 bases: TGCAGTGCTAGATTACAGGACACTGAAGCTTTCTTT. Its protein is CSARLQDTEAFF.

This clonotype was seen a few times. The chain links TRBV7-3 to TRBJ2-1; D assignment may be TRBD1 or TRBD2 (5 bases each). Germline CDR1 is SGHTA and CDR2 is FQGTGA. The CDR3 runs to 13 residues. The V and J ends lost 2 bases and 8 bases respectively, with 10 bases between them. The CDR3 is CASSLEGSDEQFF. CDR3 in DNA: TGTGCCAGCAGCTTAGAGGGGAGCGATGAGCAGTTCTTC. The entire variable domain, with the rest obtained from reference TRBV7-3 and TRBJ2-1, is as follows: GAGVSQTPSNKVTEKGKYVELRCDPISGHTALYWYRQSLGQGPEFLIYFQGTGAADDSGLPNDRFFAVRPEGSVSTLKIQRTERGDSAVYLCASSLEGSDEQFFGPGTRLTVL.

The CDR3 region has the DNA TGTGCCAGCAGCTTAGGTTATGGTTGGGGACAGACGAGCGATGAGCAGTTCTTC. As protein: CASSLGYGWGQTSDEQFF. This chain links TRBV7-2 with TRBJ2-1; 7 nucleotides match TRBD1. This CDR3 contains 18 residues. Looked up from germline, CDR1 is SGHTA and CDR2 is FQGNSA. Losses at the gene ends were 1 base for V and 8 bases for J; bases not matched to a gene: 17.

The rearrangement joins TRBV3-1 to TRBJ2-7; possible D gene TRBD2, 5 bases. From germline, CDR1 is LGHDT and CDR2 YNNKEL (reference sequence). V was trimmed by 0 bases and J by 7 bases, leaving 13 bases between them. CDR3 length equals 14 residues. The CDR3 nucleotides read TGTGCCAGCAGCCAAGAATGGTCCGGCGGGGAGCAGTACTTC. Encoded protein: CASSQEWSGGEQYF.

This clonotype was counted a few times. The V and J genes are TRBV6-6 and TRBJ1-2; D not certain. Germline lookup yields CDR1 MNHNY and CDR2 SVGAGI (reference sequence). The CDR3 loop spans 13 amino acids. V dropped 8 bases and J dropped 2 bases, with 12 bases sitting between them. DNA of the CDR3: TGTGCCAGCCGGACGCCAGCAAACTATGGCTACACCTTC. This gives the protein CASRTPANYGYTF.

This clonotype appeared a few times. The DNA of the CDR3 is TGTGCCAGCAGCCAAGGACAAGTAAGCACAGATACGCAGTATTTT. Residues: CASSQGQVSTDTQYF. The J gene is TRBJ2-3, the V gene TRBV4-2; D not resolved. The CDR3 sequence is 15 residues long. V gave up 1 base and J gave up 0 bases, with 8 bases separating them. Germline CDR1 and CDR2: LGHNA and YNFKEQ.

The chain links TRBV20-1 to TRBJ1-4; D not resolved. This CDR3 comprises 13 residues. V was pared by 0 bases and J by 7 bases, with 9 bases between. The V gene's germline CDR1 is DFQATT and CDR2 SNEGSKA (reference sequence). The CDR3 loop reads CSARDDRSEKLFF. The CDR3 DNA is TGCAGTGCTAGAGACGACCGGAGTGAAAAACTGTTTTTT.

This clonotype was detected a few times. The V and J genes are TRBV5-1 and TRBJ2-7; D is possibly TRBD2 (5 bases). Trimming took off 0 bases at V and 1 base at J, with 14 bases between the two ends. Germline loops: CDR1 SGHRS, CDR2 YFSETQ. CDR3 size: 16 residues. CDR3: CASSLDWASKSYEQYF. As DNA, the CDR3 is TGCGCCAGCAGCTTGGATTGGGCTAGCAAATCCTACGAGCAGTACTTC.

The chain carries TRBV18 and TRBJ2-7; 8 bases fit TRBD2. The CDR3 is 15 amino acids. In germline, CDR1 is KGHSH, CDR2 LQKENI. V lost 0 bases and J lost 4; bases outside the gene matches: 5. The CDR3 here is CASSPPGPSGYEQYF. The CDR3 DNA sequence: TGTGCCAGCTCACCACCCGGACCTAGCGGGTACGAGCAGTACTTC.

J is TRBJ2-5 and V is TRBV6-2 or TRBV6-3; maybe TRBD1 (5 bases). Trimming pared 4 bases from V and 7 bases from J, leaving 28 bases between. CDR3 length: 18 residues. Germline assignment: CDR1 MNHEY and CDR2 SVGEGT. CDR3 in DNA: TGTGCCAGCAGTTCCCTCCCATCATCTAGGGTCACCCAGGGGACCCAGTACTTC. This codes for CASSSLPSSRVTQGTQYF.

This chain uses TRBV20-1 with TRBJ2-1; TRBD2 agrees at 7 bases. This CDR3 has 12 residues. Germline V gene sequence: CDR1 DFQATT, CDR2 SNEGSKA (reference sequence). V lost 5 bases, J lost 12 bases, and 10 bases stayed unmatched. CDR3 in DNA: TGCAGTGCTTTCGGGAGGCCGGTTTTGCAGTTCTTC. Its protein product is CSAFGRPVLQFF.

As regards this clonotype: Mismatch with germline at one junction end may stem from a read error. V gene TRBV20-1 combines with J gene TRBJ1-2; the D is unclear. The CDR3 consists of 16 residues. Looked up from germline, CDR1 is DFQATT and CDR2 is SNEGSKA (reference sequence). The chain's CDR3 is CSASLYPEPTDYGYTF. In DNA, the CDR3 is TGCAGTGCCTCTCTCTATCCGGAGCCAACAGACTACGGCTACACCTTC.

The J gene is TRBJ2-2, the V gene TRBV20-1; 7 bases match TRBD2. The CDR3 runs 17 residues. Trimming at V came to 5 bases and at J to 0 bases, leaving 12 bases not matched to a gene. Germline V gene data show CDR1 as DFQATT and CDR2 as SNEGSKA (reference sequence). This chain's CDR3 is CSAPRGERGSNTGELFF. In DNA, the CDR3 is TGCAGTGCTCCTCGGGGGGAGCGGGGCTCGAACACCGGGGAGCTGTTTTTT.